The 5 T cell receptor beta chains presented below share a single source sample, sequenced in a study of CD8 T cells in acute hepatitis C reinfection. This table comes from immunoSEQ multiplex PCR, and its TCRdb copy is limited to in-frame clones, with some not included. This sample has more than 35,000 clones, with around nine tenths found just once. Indicated time point: naive CD8 control sorted from an acute-time-point sample. Sequenced material: naive CD8+ T cells from PBMCs. All receptors derive from a man aged 30-40 years with chronic hepatitis C.

CDR3 coding DNA: TGTGCCAGCAGCTTAGGTGGGGGTGGTGGCAATCAGCCCCAGCATTTT. Translated: CASSLGGGGGNQPQHF. The chain joins TRBV7-6 to TRBJ1-5; weak D call: TRBD1 (5 bases). Trimming cost V 1 base and J 2 bases, with 12 bases left between them. This CDR3 has 16 residues. Germline V gene data show CDR1 as SGHVS and CDR2 as FNYEAQ. Drawing the rest from reference TRBV7-6 and TRBJ1-5, the complete variable domain is GAGVSQSPRYKVTKRGQDVALRCDPISGHVSLYWYRQALGQGPEFLTYFNYEAQQDKSGLPNDRFSAERPEGSISTLTIQRTEQRDSAMYRCASSLGGGGGNQPQHFGDGTRLSIL.

The chain combines TRBV9 with TRBJ2-7; 7 bases map to TRBD2. Germline CDR1 reads SGDLS; CDR2 reads YYNGEE. With V trimmed by 7 bases and J by 0 bases, 10 bases remained unmatched. The CDR3 is 15 amino acids. As DNA, the CDR3 is TGTGCCAGCCCGCGGGCTGGCGGGAGCTCCTACGAGCAGTACTTC. It is translated as CASPRAGGSSYEQYF.

V is TRBV27 and J is TRBJ2-1; no definite D call. Deletions cut 0 bases from V and 0 bases from J, with 6 bases between. Germline CDR1 reads MNHEY; CDR2 reads SMNVEV (reference sequence). CDR3 length equals 15 residues. The DNA for the CDR3 is TGTGCCAGCAGTTTATCTACCAGCTCCTACAATGAGCAGTTCTTC. It encodes CASSLSTSSYNEQFF.

The gene calls are TRBV7-8 and TRBJ2-5; 11 bases agree with TRBD2. Germline V gives CDR1 SGHVS, CDR2 FQNEAQ. This CDR3 has 15 amino acids. Trimming took 4 bases from V and 4 from J; bases not matched to a gene: 5. The CDR3 nucleotides read TGTGCCAGCAGCTACACTAGCGGGGGAAGAGAGACCCAGTACTTC. Protein product: CASSYTSGGRETQYF. The whole variable domain, remainder taken from reference TRBV7-8 and TRBJ2-5, is GAGVSQSPRYKVAKRGQDVALRCDPISGHVSLFWYQQALGQGPEFLTYFQNEAQLDKSGLPSDRFFAERPEGSVSTLKIQRTQQEDSAVYLCASSYTSGGRETQYFGPGTRLLVL.

This chain uses TRBV9 with TRBJ1-5; no firm D call. The V end was cut by 0 bases, the J end by 5 bases, with 6 bases between. This CDR3 contains 13 residues. Germline CDR1 and CDR2: SGDLS and YYNGEE. DNA for the CDR3: TGTGCCAGCAGCGTAGTCGGGGATCAGCCCCAGCATTTT. This encodes CASSVVGDQPQHF.